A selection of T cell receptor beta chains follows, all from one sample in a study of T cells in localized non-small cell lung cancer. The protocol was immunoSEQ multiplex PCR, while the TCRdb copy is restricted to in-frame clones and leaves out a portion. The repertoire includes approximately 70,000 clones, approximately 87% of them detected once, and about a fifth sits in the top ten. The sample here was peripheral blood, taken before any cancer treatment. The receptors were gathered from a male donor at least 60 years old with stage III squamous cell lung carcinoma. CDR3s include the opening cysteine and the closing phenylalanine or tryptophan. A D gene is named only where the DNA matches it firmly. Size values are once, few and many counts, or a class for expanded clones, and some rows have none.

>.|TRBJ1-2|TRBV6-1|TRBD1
CASTWTGAGYTF
TGTGCCAGCACCTGGACAGGGGCTGGCTACACCTTC
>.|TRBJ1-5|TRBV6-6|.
CASSYSGGSNQPQHF
TGTGCCAGCAGTTACTCCGGAGGGAGCAATCAGCCCCAGCATTTT
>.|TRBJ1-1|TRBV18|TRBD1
CASSTKTGYGTEAFF
TGTGCCAGCTCAACTAAGACAGGGTATGGCACTGAAGCTTTCTTT
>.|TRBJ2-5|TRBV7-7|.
CASSPDGETQYF
TGTGCTAGCAGCCCGGACGGAGAGACCCAGTACTTC
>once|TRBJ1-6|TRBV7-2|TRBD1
CASRIQQGADSPLHF
TGTGCCAGCAGGATTCAACAGGGGGCCGATTCACCCCTCCACTTT
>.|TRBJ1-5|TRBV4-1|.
CASSQGGSNQPQHF
TGCGCCAGCAGCCAAGGGGGTAGCAATCAGCCCCAGCATTTT
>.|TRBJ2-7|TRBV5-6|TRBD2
CASSPSPSGTPYERYF
TGTGCCAGCAGCCCCTCCCCTAGCGGGACCCCCTACGAGCGGTACTTC
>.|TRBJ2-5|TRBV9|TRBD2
CASSVEASGRATETQYF
TGTGCCAGCAGCGTAGAGGCTAGCGGGCGGGCGACAGAGACCCAGTACTTC
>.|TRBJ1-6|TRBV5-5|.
CASSNAFSYNSPLHF
TGTGCCAGCAGCAACGCGTTCTCCTATAATTCACCCCTCCACTTT
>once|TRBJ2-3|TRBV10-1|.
CASSEPGRTDTQYF
TGCGCCAGCAGTGAGCCTGGGAGGACAGATACGCAGTATTTT
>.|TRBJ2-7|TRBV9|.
CASSPVGEWTRQYF
TGTGCCAGCAGCCCTGTCGGGGAGTGGACTCGGCAGTACTTC
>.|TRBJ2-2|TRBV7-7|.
CASSPTPSLASGELFF
TGTGCTAGCAGCCCTACCCCCTCCCTAGCTTCCGGGGAGCTGTTTTTT
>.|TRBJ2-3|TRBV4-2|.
CASSQEGRASTDTQYF
TGTGCCAGCAGCCAAGAAGGCAGGGCTAGCACAGATACGCAGTATTTT
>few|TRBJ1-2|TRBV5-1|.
CASSLVLGANYGYTF
TGCGCCAGCAGCTTGGTACTCGGCGCTAACTATGGCTACACCTTC
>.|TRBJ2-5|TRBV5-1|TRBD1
CASSPGGRQETQYF
TGCGCCAGCAGCCCAGGGGGACGGCAAGAGACCCAGTACTTC
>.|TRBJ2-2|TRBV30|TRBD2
CAWSVGLAGITGELFF
TGTGCCTGGAGTGTCGGACTAGCGGGCATCACCGGGGAGCTGTTTTTT
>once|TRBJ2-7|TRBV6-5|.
CASSYRVSYEQYF
TGTGCCAGCAGTTACAGGGTTTCCTACGAGCAGTACTTC
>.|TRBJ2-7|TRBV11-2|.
CASSQEPGLRSYEQYF
TGTGCCAGCAGCCAAGAACCGGGACTTCGTTCCTACGAGCAGTACTTC
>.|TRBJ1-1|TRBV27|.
CASSRIGGGTEAFF
TGTGCCAGCAGTAGAATTGGCGGGGGCACTGAAGCTTTCTTT
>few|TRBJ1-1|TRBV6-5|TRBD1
CATRRQGEAFF
TGTGCCACGAGACGACAGGGCGAAGCTTTCTTT
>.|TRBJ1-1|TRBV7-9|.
CASSLGAKEAFF
TGTGCCAGCAGCTTAGGGGCGAAGGAAGCTTTCTTT
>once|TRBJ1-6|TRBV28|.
CASSFDSGYNSPLHF
TGTGCCAGCAGTTTCGACTCAGGGTACAATTCACCCCTCCACTTT
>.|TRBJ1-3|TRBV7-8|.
CASSEGGARSGNTIYF
TGTGCCAGCAGCGAAGGGGGGGCCCGCTCTGGAAACACCATATATTTT
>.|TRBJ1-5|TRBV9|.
CASSVGEGRNQPQHF
TGTGCCAGCAGCGTAGGAGAGGGGCGCAATCAGCCCCAGCATTTT
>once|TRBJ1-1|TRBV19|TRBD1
CASSIVTGADTEAFF
TGTGCCAGTAGTATAGTAACAGGGGCGGACACTGAAGCTTTCTTT
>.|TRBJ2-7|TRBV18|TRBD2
CASSPVGLAGNEQYF
TGTGCCAGCTCACCAGTGGGACTAGCGGGCAACGAGCAGTACTTC
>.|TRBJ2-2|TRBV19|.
CATSGAGELFF
TGTGCCACCTCGGGGGCCGGGGAGCTGTTTTTT
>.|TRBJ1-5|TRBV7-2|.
CASSSHGGGNQPQHF
TGTGCCAGCAGCTCCCACGGGGGAGGCAATCAGCCCCAGCATTTT
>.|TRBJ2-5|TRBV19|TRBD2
CASSKTSGGAIGTQYF
TGTGCCAGTAGTAAGACTAGCGGGGGGGCGATCGGGACCCAGTACTTC
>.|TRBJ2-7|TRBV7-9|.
CASSWNAPYEQYF
TGTGCCAGCAGCTGGAACGCCCCCTACGAGCAGTACTTC
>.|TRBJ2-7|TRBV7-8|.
CASSDSYEQYF
TGTGCCAGCAGCGACTCCTACGAGCAGTACTTC
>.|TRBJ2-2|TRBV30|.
CAWSVLGTRWAGELFF
TGTGCCTGGAGTGTACTAGGGACTCGGTGGGCCGGGGAGCTGTTTTTT
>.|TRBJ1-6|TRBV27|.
CASSLTKHSNSPLHF
TGTGCCAGCAGTCTAACTAAGCACTCCAATTCACCCCTCCACTTT
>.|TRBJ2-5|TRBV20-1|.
CSARRDGTQYF
TGCAGTGCTAGGAGGGACGGGACCCAGTACTTC
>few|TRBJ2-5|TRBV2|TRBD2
CASSESGGGRQETQYF
TGTGCCAGCAGTGAGAGTGGCGGGGGGAGGCAAGAGACCCAGTACTTC
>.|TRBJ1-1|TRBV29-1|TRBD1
CSVARGGTEAFF
TGCAGCGTTGCCAGGGGGGGAACTGAAGCTTTCTTT